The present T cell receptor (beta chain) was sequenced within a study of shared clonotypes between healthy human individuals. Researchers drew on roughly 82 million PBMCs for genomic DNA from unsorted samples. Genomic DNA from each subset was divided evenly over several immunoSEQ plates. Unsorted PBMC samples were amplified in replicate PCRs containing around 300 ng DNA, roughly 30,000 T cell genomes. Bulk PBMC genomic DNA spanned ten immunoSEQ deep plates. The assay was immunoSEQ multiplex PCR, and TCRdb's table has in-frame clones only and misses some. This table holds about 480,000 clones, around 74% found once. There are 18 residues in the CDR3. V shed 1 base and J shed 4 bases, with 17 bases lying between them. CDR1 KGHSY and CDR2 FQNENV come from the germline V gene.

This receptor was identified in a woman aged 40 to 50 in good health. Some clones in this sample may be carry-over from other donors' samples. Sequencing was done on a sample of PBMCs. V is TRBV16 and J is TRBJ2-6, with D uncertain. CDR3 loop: CASSQFIGNLKGANVLTF. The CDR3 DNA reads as TGTGCCAGCAGCCAATTTATAGGGAACTTGAAGGGGGCCAACGTCCTGACTTTC.